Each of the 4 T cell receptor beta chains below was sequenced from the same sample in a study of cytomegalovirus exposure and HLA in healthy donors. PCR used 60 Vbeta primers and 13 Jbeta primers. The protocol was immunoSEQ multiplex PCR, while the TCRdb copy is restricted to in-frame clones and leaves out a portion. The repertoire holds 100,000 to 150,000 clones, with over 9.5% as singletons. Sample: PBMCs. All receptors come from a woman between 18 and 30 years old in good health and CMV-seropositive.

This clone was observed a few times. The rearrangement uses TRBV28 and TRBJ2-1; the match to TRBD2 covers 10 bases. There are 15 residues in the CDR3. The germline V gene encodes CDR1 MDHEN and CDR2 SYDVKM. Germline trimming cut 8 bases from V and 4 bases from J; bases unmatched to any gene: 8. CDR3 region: CASDQGTSVYNEQFF. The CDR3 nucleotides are TGTGCCAGCGATCAAGGGACTAGCGTTTACAATGAGCAGTTCTTC.

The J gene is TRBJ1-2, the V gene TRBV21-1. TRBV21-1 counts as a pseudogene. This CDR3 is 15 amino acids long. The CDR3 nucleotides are TGTGCCAGCATCGTAGTAGGGAGGGTAAACTATGGCTACACCTTC. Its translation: CASIVVGRVNYGYTF.

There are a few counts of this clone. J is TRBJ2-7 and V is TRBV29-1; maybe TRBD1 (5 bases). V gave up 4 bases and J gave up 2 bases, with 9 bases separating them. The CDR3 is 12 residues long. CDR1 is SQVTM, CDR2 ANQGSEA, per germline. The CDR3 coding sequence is TGCAGCGTTGCTTGGACAACCTACGAGCAGTACTTC. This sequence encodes CSVAWTTYEQYF.

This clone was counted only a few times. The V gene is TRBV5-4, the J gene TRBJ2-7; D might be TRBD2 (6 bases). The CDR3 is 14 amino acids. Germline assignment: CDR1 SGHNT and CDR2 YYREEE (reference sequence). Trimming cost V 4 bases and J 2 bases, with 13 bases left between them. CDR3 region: CASSPSAVTYEQYF. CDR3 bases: TGTGCCAGCAGCCCTAGCGCAGTTACCTACGAGCAGTACTTC.